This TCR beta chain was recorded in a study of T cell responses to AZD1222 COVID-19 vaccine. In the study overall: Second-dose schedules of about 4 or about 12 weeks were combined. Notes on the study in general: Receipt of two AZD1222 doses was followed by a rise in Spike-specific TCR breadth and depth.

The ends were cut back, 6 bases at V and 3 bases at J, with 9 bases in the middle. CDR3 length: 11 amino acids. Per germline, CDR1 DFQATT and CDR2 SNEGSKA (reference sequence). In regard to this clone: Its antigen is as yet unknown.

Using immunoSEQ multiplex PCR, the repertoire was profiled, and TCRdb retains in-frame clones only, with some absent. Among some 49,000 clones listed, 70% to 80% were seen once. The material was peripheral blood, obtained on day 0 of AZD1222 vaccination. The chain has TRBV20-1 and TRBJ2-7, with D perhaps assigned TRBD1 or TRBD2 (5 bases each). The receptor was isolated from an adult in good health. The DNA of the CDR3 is TGCAGTGCACCGGGGCTCTACGAGCAGTACGTC. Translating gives CSAPGLYEQYV.